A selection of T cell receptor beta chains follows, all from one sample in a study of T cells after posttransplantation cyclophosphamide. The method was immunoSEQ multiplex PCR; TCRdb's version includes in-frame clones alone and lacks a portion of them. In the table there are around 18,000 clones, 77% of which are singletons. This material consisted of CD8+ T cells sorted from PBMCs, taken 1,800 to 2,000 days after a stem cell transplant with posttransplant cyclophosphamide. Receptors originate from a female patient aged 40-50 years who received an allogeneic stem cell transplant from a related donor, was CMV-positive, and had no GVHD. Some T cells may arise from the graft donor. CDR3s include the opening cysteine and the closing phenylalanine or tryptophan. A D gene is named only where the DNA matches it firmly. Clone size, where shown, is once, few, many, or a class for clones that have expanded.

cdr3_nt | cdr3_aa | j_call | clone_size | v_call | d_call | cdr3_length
TGTGCCAGCAGTCTTACAGGGTCGCAGCCCCAGCATTTT | CASSLTGSQPQHF | TRBJ1-5 | . | TRBV6-5 | . | 13
TGCAGCGTTGAGGCGGGGGGCCTTATTACAGATACGCAGTATTTT | CSVEAGGLITDTQYF | TRBJ2-3 | . | TRBV29-1 | TRBD2 | 15
TGTGCCAGCAGCTTCTCTGGGGGGAACGAGCAGTTCTTC | CASSFSGGNEQFF | TRBJ2-1 | . | TRBV11-2 | . | 13
TGTGCCACCTTCGGAGGGTCCACCTCCTACGAGCAGTACTTC | CATFGGSTSYEQYF | TRBJ2-7 | . | TRBV6-5 | . | 14
TGTGCCAGCAGTTACTATGAGGGGGGGTTCCACAATGAGCAGTTCTTC | CASSYYEGGFHNEQFF | TRBJ2-1 | once | TRBV6-5 | . | 16
TGTGCCAGCAGCCTCGGGACAGAGAATCTCAGCACCGGGGAGCTGTTTTTT | CASSLGTENLSTGELFF | TRBJ2-2 | . | TRBV4-2 | TRBD1 | 17
TGTGCCAGCAGCTTAGTGCGTGGGACTGATAATCCCGAAGAGACCCAGTACTTC | CASSLVRGTDNPEETQYF | TRBJ2-5 | . | TRBV7-9 | . | 18
TGTGCCAGCAGCCCTACGGGATATAGCAATCAGCCCCAGCATTTT | CASSPTGYSNQPQHF | TRBJ1-5 | once | TRBV5-8 | . | 15
TGTGCCAGCAGCCTCCTCGGGGGGAGAAGCACAGATACGCAGTATTTT | CASSLLGGRSTDTQYF | TRBJ2-3 | . | TRBV7-9 | TRBD2 | 16
TGTGCCAGCAGCTCCGGGGGGGGGTTGGACGAGCAGTACTTC | CASSSGGGLDEQYF | TRBJ2-7 | . | TRBV11-2 | TRBD2 | 14
TGCGCCAGCAGTTCACGGGACTTCAGCACAGATACGCAGTATTTT | CASSSRDFSTDTQYF | TRBJ2-3 | . | TRBV5-1 | . | 15
TGCGCCAGCAGCCAAGATTCAGGGGGGCAGCAGCCCCAGCATTTT | CASSQDSGGQQPQHF | TRBJ1-5 | . | TRBV4-3 | TRBD1 | 15
TGTGCCAGTAGTGAAGGGGCGTTAGCAGATACGCAGTATTTT | CASSEGALADTQYF | TRBJ2-3 | . | TRBV19 | . | 14
TGTGCCAGCAGTGAAAAGGGAGGGAATGAGCAGTTCTTC | CASSEKGGNEQFF | TRBJ2-1 | . | TRBV2 | TRBD2 | 13
TGTGCCAGCAGTCTCCGGACAGGGGATCAGCCCCAGCATTTT | CASSLRTGDQPQHF | TRBJ1-5 | once | TRBV27 | TRBD1 | 14
TGTGCCAGCAGCGCCAGACAGTCAGCTTTCTTT | CASSARQSAFF | TRBJ1-1 | . | TRBV13 | . | 11
TGCGCCAGCAGCTGGGGACAGGGGGCGCGGAATGAGCAGTTCTTC | CASSWGQGARNEQFF | TRBJ2-1 | . | TRBV5-1 | TRBD1 | 15
TGCGCCAGCAGCCAACAGGGCGGTTTGAACACTGAAGCTTTCTTT | CASSQQGGLNTEAFF | TRBJ1-1 | . | TRBV4-1 | . | 15
TGTGCCAGTAGTCCGGTCCTTTCCTACGAGCAGTACTTC | CASSPVLSYEQYF | TRBJ2-7 | . | TRBV19 | . | 13
TGTGCCAGCAGTTCAGGGGTAGGGAATTCACCCCTCCACTTT | CASSSGVGNSPLHF | TRBJ1-6 | once | TRBV27 | . | 14